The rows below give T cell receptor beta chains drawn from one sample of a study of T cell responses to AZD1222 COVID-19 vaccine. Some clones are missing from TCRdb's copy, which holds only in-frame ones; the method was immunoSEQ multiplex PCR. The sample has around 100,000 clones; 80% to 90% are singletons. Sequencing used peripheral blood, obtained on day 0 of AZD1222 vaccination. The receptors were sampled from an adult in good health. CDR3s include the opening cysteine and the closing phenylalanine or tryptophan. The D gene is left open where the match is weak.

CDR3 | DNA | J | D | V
CASSYPQLAAGANVLTF | TGTGCCAGCAGTTACCCCCAGCTAGCAGCTGGGGCCAACGTCCTGACTTTC | TRBJ2-6 | . | TRBV6-2/TRBV6-3
CASGLEAGTEQFF | TGTGCTAGTGGTTTGGAGGCCGGGACAGAGCAGTTCTTC | TRBJ2-1 | . | TRBV12-5
CASSFQGAGETQYF | TGTGCCAGCAGCTTTCAGGGGGCGGGAGAGACCCAGTACTTC | TRBJ2-5 | TRBD1 | TRBV2
CASSLVKGSSNTEAFF | TGTGCCAGCAGCTTGGTCAAGGGAAGCTCGAACACTGAAGCTTTCTTT | TRBJ1-1 | . | TRBV5-4
CASSRREAGELFF | TGTGCCAGCAGCCGAAGGGAGGCCGGGGAGCTGTTTTTT | TRBJ2-2 | . | TRBV16
CASSYSQTGDSPLHF | TGTGCCAGCAGTTACTCCCAGACCGGGGACTCACCCCTCCACTTT | TRBJ1-6 | . | TRBV6-6
CASSLGDTEAFF | TGTGCCAGCAGCTTAGGTGACACTGAAGCTTTCTTT | TRBJ1-1 | . | TRBV11-1
CASSPRAGTGNEQFF | TGTGCCAGCAGCCCCCGAGCGGGTACGGGAAATGAGCAGTTCTTC | TRBJ2-1 | . | TRBV7-6
CANSGQGSTGELFF | TGTGCCAACTCGGGACAGGGAAGCACCGGGGAGCTGTTTTTT | TRBJ2-2 | TRBD1 | TRBV6-6
CASSLNERGGLYEQYF | TGTGCCAGCAGCTTAAACGAGCGGGGGGGCTTGTACGAGCAGTACTTC | TRBJ2-7 | TRBD2 | TRBV11-2
CASSLDQGTDTQYF | TGCGCCAGCAGCTTGGATCAGGGGACAGATACGCAGTATTTT | TRBJ2-3 | . | TRBV5-1
CASSLRQENTEAFF | TGTGCCAGCAGCCTAAGACAGGAGAACACTGAAGCTTTCTTT | TRBJ1-1 | . | TRBV7-2